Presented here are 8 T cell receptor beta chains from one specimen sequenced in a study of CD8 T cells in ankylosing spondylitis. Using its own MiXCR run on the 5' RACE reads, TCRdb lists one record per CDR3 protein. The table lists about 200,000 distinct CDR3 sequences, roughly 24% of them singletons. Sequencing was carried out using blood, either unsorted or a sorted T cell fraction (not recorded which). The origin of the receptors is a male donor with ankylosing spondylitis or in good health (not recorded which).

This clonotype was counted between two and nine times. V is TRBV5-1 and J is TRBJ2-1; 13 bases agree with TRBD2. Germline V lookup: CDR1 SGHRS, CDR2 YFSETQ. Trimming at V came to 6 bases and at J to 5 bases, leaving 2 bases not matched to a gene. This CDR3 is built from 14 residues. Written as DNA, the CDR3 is TGCGCCAGCACCGGGACTAGCGGGAACAATGAGCAGTTCTTC. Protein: CASTGTSGNNEQFF.

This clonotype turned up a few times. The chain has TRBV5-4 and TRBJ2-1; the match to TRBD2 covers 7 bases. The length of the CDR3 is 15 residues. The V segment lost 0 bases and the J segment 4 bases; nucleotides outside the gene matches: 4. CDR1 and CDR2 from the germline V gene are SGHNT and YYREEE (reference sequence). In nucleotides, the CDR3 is TGTGCCAGCAGCTTGGCATCTAGCGGATACAATGAGCAGTTCTTC. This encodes CASSLASSGYNEQFF.

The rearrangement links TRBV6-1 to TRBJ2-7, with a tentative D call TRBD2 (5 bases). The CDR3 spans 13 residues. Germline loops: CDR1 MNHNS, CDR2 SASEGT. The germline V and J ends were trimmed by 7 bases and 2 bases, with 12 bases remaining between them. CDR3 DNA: TGTGCCAGCAAGAGGGTGACGGCCTACGAGCAGTACTTC. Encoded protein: CASKRVTAYEQYF.

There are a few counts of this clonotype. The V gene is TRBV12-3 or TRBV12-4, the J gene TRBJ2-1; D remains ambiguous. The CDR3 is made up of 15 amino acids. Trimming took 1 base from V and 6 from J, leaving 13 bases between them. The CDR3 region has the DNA TGTGCCAGCAGTTTAGGTGTATCGAAACCCAATGAGCAGTTCTTC. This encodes CASSLGVSKPNEQFF.

DNA of the CDR3: TGTGCCAGCAGGTCGTTGGGCGGCTCCTACGAGCAGTACTTC. It codes for CASRSLGGSYEQYF. This sequence joins TRBV7-2 and TRBJ2-7; D ambiguous. CDR1 is SGHTA, CDR2 FQGNSA, per germline. Trimming pared 6 bases from V and 0 bases from J, leaving 12 bases between. The CDR3 has 14 amino acids.

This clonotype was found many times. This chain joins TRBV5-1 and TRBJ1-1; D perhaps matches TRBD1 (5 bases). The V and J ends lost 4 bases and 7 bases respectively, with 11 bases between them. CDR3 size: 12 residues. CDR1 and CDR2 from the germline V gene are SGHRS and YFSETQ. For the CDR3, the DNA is TGCGCCAGCAGCCGGCAGGGAGGTGAAGCTTTCTTT. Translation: CASSRQGGEAFF. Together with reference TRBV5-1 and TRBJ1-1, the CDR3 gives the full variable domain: KAGVTQTPRYLIKTRGQQVTLSCSPISGHRSVSWYQQTPGQGLQFLFEYFSETQRNKGNFPGRFSGRQFSNSRSEMNVSTLELGDSALYLCASSRQGGEAFFGQGTRLTVV.

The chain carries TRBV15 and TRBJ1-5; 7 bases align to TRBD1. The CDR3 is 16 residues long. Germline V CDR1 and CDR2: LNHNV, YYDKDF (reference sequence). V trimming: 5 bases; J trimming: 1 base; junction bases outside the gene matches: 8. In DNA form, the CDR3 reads TGTGCCACCAGCGACCAGGGGGTTGGAAGCAATCAGCCCCAGCATTTT. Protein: CATSDQGVGSNQPQHF.

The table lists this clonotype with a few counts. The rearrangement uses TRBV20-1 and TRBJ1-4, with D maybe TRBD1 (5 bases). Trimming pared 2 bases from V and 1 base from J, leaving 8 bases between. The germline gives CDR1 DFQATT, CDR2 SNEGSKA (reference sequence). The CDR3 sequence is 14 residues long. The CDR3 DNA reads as TGCAGTGCTAGACCGGGACGAACTAATGAAAAACTGTTTTTT. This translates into CSARPGRTNEKLFF.